This T cell receptor (beta chain) was documented in a study of blood T cell repertoires in COVID-19. This CDR3 region has 17 residues. Germline trimming cut 1 base from V and 0 bases from J; bases unmatched to any gene: 7. Germline V gene lookup returns CDR1 SGHVS and CDR2 FQNEAQ. Sequencing was performed with immunoSEQ multiplex PCR; in TCRdb, only in-frame clones are kept and a portion is missing. The sample shows some 70,000 clones, 89% of them seen only once. The sample was peripheral blood. This clonotype was obtained from a man aged 50 to 60 with active COVID-19. The chain recombines TRBV7-8 with TRBJ2-7; TRBD2 agrees at 9 bases. The CDR3 sequence is CASSLESFSGGSYEQYF. The DNA for the CDR3 is TGTGCCAGCAGCTTAGAGAGTTTTAGCGGGGGCTCCTACGAGCAGTACTTC.